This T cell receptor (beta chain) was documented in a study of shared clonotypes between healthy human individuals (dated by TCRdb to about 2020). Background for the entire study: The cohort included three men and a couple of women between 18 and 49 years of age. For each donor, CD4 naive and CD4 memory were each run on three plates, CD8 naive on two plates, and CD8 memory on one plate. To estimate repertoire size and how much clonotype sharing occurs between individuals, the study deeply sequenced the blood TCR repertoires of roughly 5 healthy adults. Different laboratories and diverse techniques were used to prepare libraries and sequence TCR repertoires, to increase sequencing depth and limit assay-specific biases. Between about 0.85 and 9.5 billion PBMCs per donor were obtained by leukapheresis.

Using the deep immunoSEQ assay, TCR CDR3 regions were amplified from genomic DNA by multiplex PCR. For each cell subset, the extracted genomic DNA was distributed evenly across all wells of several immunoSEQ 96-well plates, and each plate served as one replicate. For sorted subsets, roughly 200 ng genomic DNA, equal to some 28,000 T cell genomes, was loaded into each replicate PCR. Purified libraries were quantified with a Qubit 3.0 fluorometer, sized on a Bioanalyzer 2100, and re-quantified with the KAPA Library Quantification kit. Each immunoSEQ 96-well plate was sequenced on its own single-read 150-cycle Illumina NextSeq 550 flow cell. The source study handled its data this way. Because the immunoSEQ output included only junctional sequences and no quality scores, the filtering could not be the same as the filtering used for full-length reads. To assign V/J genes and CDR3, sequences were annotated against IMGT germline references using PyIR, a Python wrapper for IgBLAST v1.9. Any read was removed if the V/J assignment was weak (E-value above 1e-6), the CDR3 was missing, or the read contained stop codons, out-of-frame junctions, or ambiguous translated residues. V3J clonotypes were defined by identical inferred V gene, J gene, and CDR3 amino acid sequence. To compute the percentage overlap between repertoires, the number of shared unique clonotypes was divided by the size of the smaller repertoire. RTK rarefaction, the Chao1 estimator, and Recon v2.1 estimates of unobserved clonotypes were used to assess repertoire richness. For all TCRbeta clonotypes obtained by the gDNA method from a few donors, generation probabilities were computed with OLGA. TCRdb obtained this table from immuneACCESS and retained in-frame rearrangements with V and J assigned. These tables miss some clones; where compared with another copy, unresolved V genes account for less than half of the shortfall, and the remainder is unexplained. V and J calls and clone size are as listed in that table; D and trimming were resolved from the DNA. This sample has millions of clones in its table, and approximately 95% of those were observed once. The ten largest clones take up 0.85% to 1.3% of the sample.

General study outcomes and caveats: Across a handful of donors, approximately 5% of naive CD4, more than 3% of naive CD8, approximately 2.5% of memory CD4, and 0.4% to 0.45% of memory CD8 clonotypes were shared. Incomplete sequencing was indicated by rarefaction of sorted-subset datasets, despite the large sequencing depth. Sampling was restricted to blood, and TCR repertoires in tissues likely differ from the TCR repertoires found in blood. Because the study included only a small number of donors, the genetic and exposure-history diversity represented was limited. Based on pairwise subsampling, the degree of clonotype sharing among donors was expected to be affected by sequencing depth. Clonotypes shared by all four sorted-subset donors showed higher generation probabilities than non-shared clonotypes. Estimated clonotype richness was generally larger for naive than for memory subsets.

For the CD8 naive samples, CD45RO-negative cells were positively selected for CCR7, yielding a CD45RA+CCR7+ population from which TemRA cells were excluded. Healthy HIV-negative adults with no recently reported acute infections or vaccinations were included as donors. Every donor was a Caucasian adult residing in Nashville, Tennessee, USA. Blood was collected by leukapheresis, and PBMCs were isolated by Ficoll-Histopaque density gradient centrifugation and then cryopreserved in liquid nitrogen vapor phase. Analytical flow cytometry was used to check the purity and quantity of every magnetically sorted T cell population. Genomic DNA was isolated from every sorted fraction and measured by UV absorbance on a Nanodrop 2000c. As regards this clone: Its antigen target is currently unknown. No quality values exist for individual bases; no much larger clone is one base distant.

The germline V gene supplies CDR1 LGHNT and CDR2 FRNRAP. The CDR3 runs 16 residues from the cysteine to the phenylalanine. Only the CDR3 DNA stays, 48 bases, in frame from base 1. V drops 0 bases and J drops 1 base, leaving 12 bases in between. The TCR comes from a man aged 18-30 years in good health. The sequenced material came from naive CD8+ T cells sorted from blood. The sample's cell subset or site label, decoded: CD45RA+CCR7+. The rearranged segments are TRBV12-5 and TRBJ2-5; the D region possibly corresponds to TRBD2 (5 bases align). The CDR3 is CASGLVLGPTQETQYF. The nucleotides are TGTGCTAGTGGTTTGGTACTAGGCCCAACCCAAGAGACCCAGTACTTC.